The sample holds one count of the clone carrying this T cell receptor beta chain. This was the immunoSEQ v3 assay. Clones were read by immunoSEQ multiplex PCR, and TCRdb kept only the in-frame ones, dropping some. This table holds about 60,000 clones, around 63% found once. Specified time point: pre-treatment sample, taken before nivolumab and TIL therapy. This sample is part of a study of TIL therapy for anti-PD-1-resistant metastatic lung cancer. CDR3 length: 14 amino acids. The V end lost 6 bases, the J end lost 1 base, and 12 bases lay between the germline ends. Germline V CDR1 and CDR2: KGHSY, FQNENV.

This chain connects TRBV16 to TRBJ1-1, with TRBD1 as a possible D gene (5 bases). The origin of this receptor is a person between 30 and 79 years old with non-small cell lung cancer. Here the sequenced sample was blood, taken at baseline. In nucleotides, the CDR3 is TGTGCCAGCAGACCCTGGGGGGGGAACACTGAAGCTTTCTTT. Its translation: CASRPWGGNTEAFF.